This T cell receptor (beta chain) was identified in a study of cytomegalovirus exposure and HLA in healthy donors. The PCR had 60 Vbeta and 13 Jbeta primers. Clones were read by immunoSEQ multiplex PCR, and TCRdb kept only the in-frame ones, dropping some. The repertoire includes some 200,000 clones, 81% of them detected once, and over 3.5% sits in the top ten. The CDR3 totals 14 residues. V lost 6 bases to trimming and J lost 6 bases; unmatched junction nucleotides: 8. CDR1 SNHLY and CDR2 FYNNEI come from the germline V gene. The specimen was PBMCs. The clonotype was recovered from a man over 45 in good health and CMV-seronegative. The rearrangement uses TRBV2 and TRBJ1-1; 9 bases match TRBD1. This CDR3 is CASRTGTGIPEAFF. The CDR3 nucleotides are TGTGCCAGCAGGACCGGGACAGGGATCCCTGAAGCTTTCTTT.